This T cell receptor beta chain derives from a study of T cell responses to AZD1222 COVID-19 vaccine. Findings and caveats of the study: The donors showed a predominance of white British ancestry and of females, with possible underestimation of clonal diversity. Unmutated variant regions are reportedly the target of nearly half of TCRs that are spike-specific.

V shed 0 bases and J shed 6 bases, with 15 bases lying between them. Germline loops: CDR1 SGHNT, CDR2 YYREEE (reference sequence). CDR3 length equals 16 residues. Clones were sequenced by immunoSEQ multiplex PCR, and TCRdb holds only the in-frame ones, with some missing. The sample has about 120,000 clones; more than 85% are singletons. Notes on this clone: Its specificity is not known.

The sequence was collected from an adult in good health. This material consisted of peripheral blood, taken on day 0 of AZD1222 vaccination. The V call is TRBV5-4, the J call TRBJ2-2, with D possibly TRBD2 on 6 matching bases. The CDR3 spells CASSLGGSGVPGELFF. As DNA, the CDR3 is TGTGCCAGCAGCTTGGGGGGGTCGGGAGTCCCCGGGGAGCTGTTTTTT.